This T cell receptor (beta chain) was found in a study of T cell changes during pregnancy in multiple sclerosis. TCRdb's table, derived via immunoSEQ multiplex PCR, lists solely in-frame clones and lacks some. This sample has about 40,000 clones, with 85% to 95% found just once. The CDR3 is 16 amino acids. Trimming cost V 5 bases and J 0 bases, with 14 bases left between them. Germline CDR1 and CDR2: MNHEY and SMNVEV (reference sequence). The TCR sequence derives from a female donor with multiple sclerosis, enrolled in a pregnancy study. Here the sequenced sample was CD4+ T cells from peripheral blood mononuclear cells, taken after pregnancy. V usage is TRBV27 and J usage is TRBJ1-5, with D possibly TRBD1 on 5 matching bases. The DNA for the CDR3 is TGTGCCAGCAGTCCCCGGGGGGGTTATAGCAATCAGCCCCAGCATTTT. Translating gives CASSPRGGYSNQPQHF.